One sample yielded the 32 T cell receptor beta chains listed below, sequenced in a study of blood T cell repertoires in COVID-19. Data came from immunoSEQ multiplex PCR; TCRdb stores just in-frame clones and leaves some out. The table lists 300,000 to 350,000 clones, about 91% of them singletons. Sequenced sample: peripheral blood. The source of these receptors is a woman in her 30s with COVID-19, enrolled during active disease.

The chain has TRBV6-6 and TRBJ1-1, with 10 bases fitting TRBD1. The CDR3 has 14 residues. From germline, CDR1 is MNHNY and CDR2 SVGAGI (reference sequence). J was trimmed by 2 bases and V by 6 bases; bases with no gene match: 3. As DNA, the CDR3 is TGTGCCAGCAGCTGGGACAGGGGAAACACTGAAGCTTTCTTT. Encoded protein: CASSWDRGNTEAFF.

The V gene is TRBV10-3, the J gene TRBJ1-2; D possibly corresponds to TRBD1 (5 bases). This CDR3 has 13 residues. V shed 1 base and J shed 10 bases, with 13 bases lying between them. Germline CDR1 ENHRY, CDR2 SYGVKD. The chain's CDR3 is CAISEFGIQDYTF. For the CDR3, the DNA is TGTGCCATCAGTGAGTTCGGTATACAGGACTACACCTTC.

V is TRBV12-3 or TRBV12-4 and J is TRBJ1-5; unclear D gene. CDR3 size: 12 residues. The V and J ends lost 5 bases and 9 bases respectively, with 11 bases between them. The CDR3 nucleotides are TGTGCCAGCAGTGGAGGATGGGGGCCCCAGCATTTT. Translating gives CASSGGWGPQHF.

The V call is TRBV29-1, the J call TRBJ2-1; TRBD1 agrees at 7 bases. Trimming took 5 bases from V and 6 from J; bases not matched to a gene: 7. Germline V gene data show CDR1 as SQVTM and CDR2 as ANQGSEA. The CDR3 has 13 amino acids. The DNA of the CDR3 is TGCAGCGTTCGGCGGACAGGTACCAATGAGCAGTTCTTC. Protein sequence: CSVRRTGTNEQFF.

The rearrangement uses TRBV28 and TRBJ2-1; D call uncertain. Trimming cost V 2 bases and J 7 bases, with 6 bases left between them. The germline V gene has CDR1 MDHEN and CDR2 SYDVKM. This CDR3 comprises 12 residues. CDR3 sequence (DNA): TGTGCCAGCAGTTTAGACTTTAATGAGCAGTTCTTC. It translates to CASSLDFNEQFF.

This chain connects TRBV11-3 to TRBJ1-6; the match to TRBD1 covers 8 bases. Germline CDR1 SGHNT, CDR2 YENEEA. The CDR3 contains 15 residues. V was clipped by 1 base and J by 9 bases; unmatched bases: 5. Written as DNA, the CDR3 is TGTGCCAGCAGCTTAGTGGGACAGGCAGGTTCACCCCTCCACTTT. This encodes CASSLVGQAGSPLHF. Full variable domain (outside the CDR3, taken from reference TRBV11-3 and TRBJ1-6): EAGVVQSPRYKIIEKKQPVAFWCNPISGHNTLYWYLQNLGQGPELLIRYENEEAVDDSQLPKDRFSAERLKGVDSTLKIQPAELGDSAVYLCASSLVGQAGSPLHFGNGTRLTVT.

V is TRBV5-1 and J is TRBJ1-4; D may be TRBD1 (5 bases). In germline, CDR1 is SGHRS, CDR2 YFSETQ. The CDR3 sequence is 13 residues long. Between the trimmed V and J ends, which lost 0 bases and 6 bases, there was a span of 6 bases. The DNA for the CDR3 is TGCGCCAGCAGCTTGGGGGGCTATGAAAAACTGTTTTTT. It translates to CASSLGGYEKLFF.

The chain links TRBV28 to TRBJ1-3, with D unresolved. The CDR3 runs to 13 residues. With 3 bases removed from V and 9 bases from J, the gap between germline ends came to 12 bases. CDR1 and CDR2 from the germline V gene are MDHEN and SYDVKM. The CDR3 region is CASSFEDRGTIYF. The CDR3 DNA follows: TGTGCCAGCAGTTTCGAGGATCGAGGCACCATATATTTT.

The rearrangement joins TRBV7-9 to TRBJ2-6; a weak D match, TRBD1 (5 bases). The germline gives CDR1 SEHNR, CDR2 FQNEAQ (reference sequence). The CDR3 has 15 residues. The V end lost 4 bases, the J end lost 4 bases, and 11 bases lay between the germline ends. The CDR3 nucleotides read TGTGCCAGCAGCTCCACAGGTCCCGGGGCCAACGTCCTGACTTTC. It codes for CASSSTGPGANVLTF.

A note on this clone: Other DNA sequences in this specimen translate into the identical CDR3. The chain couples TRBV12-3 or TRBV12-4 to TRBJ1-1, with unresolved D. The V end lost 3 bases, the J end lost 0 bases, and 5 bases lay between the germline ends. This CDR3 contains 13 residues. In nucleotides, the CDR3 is TGTGCCAGCAGTTTGCAGTTGAACACTGAAGCTTTCTTT. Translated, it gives CASSLQLNTEAFF.

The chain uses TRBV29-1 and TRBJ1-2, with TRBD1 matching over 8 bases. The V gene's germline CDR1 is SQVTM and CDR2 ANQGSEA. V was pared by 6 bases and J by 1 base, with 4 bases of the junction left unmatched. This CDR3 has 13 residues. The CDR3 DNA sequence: TGCAGCGTCGACGACAGGGGTAACTATGGCTACACCTTC. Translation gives CSVDDRGNYGYTF.

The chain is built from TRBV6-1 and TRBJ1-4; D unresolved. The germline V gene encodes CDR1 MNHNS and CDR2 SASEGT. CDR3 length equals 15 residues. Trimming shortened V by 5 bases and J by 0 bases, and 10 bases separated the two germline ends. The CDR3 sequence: CASSFAQTTNEKLFF. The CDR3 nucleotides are TGTGCCAGCAGTTTCGCACAGACAACTAATGAAAAACTGTTTTTT.

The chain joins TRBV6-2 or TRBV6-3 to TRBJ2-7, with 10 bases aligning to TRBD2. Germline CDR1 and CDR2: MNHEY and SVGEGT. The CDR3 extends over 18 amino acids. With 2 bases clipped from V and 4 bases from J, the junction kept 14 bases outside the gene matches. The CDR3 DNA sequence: TGTGCCAGCAGTTACGAGCGACTAGCGGGTAATGATAGGTACGAGCAGTACGTC. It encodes CASSYERLAGNDRYEQYV.

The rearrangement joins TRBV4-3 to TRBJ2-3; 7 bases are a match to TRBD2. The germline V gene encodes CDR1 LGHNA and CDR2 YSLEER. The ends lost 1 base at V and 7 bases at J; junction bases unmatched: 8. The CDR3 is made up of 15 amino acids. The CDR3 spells CASSQALAETNTQYF. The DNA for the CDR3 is TGCGCCAGCAGCCAAGCTCTAGCGGAAACGAATACGCAGTATTTT.

This chain's CDR3 is CASSSQGRAYGYTF. The CDR3 DNA reads as TGTGCCAGCAGCTCCCAGGGGCGGGCCTATGGCTACACCTTC. V is TRBV7-9 and J is TRBJ1-2; D may be TRBD1 (6 bases). CDR1 and CDR2 from the germline V gene are SEHNR and FQNEAQ (reference sequence). V lost 4 bases to trimming and J lost 4 bases, with 13 bases between them. The CDR3 consists of 14 residues.

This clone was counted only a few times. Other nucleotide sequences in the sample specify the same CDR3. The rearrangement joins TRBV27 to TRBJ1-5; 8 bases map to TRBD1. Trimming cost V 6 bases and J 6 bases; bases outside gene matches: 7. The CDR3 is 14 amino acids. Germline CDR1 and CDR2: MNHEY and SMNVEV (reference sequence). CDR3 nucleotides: TGTGCCAGCAGGGTCACAGGGGGGGTTCAGCCCCAGCATTTT. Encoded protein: CASRVTGGVQPQHF.

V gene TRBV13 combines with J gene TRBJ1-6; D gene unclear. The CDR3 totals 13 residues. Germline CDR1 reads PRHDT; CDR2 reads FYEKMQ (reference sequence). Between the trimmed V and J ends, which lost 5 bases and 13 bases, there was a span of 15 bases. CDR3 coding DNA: TGTGCCAGCAGCGTTCGGAGGGCTGGCCCCCTCCACTTT. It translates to CASSVRRAGPLHF.

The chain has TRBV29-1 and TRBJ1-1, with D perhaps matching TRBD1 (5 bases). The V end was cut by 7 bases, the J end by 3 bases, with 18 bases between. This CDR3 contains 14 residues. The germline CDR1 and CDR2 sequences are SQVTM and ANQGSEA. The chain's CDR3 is CSALPQEGDTEAFF. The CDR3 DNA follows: TGCAGCGCTTTACCACAGGAGGGAGACACTGAAGCTTTCTTT.

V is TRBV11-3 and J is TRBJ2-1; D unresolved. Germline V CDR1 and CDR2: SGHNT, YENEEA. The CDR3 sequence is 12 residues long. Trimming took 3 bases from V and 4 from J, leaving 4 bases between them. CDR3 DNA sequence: TGTGCCAGCAGCTTTCCGTACAATGAGCAGTTCTTC. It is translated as CASSFPYNEQFF. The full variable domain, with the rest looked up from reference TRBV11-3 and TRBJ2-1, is EAGVVQSPRYKIIEKKQPVAFWCNPISGHNTLYWYLQNLGQGPELLIRYENEEAVDDSQLPKDRFSAERLKGVDSTLKIQPAELGDSAVYLCASSFPYNEQFFGPGTRLTVL.

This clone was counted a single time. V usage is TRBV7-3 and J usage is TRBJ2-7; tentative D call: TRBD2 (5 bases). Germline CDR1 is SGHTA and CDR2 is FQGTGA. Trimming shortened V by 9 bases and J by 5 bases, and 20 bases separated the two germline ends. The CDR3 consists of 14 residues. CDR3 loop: CASSWGGEGNEQYF. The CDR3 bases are TGTGCCAGTTCATGGGGTGGCGAGGGAAACGAGCAGTACTTC. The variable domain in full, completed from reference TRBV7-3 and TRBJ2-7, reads GAGVSQTPSNKVTEKGKYVELRCDPISGHTALYWYRQSLGQGPEFLIYFQGTGAADDSGLPNDRFFAVRPEGSVSTLKIQRTERGDSAVYLCASSWGGEGNEQYFGPGTRLTVT.

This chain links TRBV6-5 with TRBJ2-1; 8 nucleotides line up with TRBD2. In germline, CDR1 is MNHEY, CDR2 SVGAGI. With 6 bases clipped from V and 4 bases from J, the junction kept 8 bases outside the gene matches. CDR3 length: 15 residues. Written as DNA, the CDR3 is TGTGCCAGCAGACCTCCGGGGGGGGGTTACAATGAGCAGTTCTTC. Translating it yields CASRPPGGGYNEQFF.

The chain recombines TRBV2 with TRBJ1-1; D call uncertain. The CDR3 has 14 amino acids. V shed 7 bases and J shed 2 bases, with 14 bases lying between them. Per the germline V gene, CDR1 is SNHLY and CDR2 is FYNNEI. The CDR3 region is CASTLNHRNTEAFF. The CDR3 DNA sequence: TGTGCCAGCACCCTCAACCACAGAAACACTGAAGCTTTCTTT.

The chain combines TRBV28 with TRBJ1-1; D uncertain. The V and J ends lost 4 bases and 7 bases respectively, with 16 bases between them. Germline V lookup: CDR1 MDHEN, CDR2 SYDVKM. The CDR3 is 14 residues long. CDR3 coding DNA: TGTGCCAGCAGTTCCATCTCAGTCGGGGTTGAAGCTTTCTTT. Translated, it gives CASSSISVGVEAFF.

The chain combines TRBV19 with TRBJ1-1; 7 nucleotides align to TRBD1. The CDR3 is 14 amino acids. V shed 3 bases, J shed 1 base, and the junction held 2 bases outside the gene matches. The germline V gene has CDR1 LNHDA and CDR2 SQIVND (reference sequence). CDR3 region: CASSIWTGNTEAFF. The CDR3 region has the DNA TGTGCCAGTAGTATTTGGACAGGGAACACTGAAGCTTTCTTT.

In nucleotides, the CDR3 is TGTGCCTGGGGAAACAGGGTCTCTGGAAACACCATATATTTT. It encodes CAWGNRVSGNTIYF. This chain joins TRBV30 and TRBJ1-3; D is possibly TRBD1 (6 bases). Germline CDR1 and CDR2: GTSNPN and SVGIG (reference sequence). V lost 5 bases and J lost 0, with 11 bases in between. The CDR3 length is 14 residues.

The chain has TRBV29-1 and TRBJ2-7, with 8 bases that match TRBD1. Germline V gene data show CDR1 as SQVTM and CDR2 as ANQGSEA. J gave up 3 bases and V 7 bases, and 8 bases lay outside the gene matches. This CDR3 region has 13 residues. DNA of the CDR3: TGCAGCGCATTATCGGGGACAGGCTACGAGCAGTACTTC. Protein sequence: CSALSGTGYEQYF.

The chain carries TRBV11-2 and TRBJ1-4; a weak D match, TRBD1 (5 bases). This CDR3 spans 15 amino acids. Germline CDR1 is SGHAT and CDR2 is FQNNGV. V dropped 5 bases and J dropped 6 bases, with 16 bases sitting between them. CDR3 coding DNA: TGTGCCAGCAGCCCTGGGCAGTGGGGGGATGAAAAACTGTTTTTT. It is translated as CASSPGQWGDEKLFF. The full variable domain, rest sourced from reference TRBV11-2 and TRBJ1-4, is EAGVAQSPRYKIIEKRQSVAFWCNPISGHATLYWYQQILGQGPKLLIQFQNNGVVDDSQLPKDRFSAERLKGVDSTLKIQPAKLEDSAVYLCASSPGQWGDEKLFFGSGTQLSVL.

CDR3 amino acids: CASSLRPGGTGELFF. The DNA for the CDR3 is TGTGCCAGCAGTTTGCGGCCCGGGGGCACCGGGGAGCTGTTTTTT. The gene calls are TRBV28 and TRBJ2-2, with D possibly matching TRBD2 (6 bases). Trimming pared 3 bases from V and 4 bases from J, leaving 12 bases between. Germline V lookup: CDR1 MDHEN, CDR2 SYDVKM. This CDR3 comprises 15 residues.

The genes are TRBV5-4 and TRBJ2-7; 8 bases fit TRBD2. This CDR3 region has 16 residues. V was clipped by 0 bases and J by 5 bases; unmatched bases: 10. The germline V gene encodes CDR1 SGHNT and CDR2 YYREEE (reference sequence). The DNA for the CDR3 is TGTGCCAGCAGCTTGGGGGTGCGGGGGGTAACAGACGAGCAGTACTTC. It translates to CASSLGVRGVTDEQYF.

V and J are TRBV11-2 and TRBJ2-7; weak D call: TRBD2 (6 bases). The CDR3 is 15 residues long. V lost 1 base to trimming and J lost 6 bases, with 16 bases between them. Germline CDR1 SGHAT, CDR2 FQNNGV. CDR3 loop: CASSLAGSGRGEQYV. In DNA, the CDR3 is TGTGCCAGCAGCTTAGCGGGGTCGGGGCGGGGCGAGCAGTACGTC.

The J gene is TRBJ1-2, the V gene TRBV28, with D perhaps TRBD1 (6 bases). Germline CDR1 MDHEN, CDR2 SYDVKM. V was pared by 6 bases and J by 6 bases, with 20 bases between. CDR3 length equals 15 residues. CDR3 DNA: TGTGCCAGCAGAACGACCGTGGAACAGGGTCATGGCTACACCTTC. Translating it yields CASRTTVEQGHGYTF.

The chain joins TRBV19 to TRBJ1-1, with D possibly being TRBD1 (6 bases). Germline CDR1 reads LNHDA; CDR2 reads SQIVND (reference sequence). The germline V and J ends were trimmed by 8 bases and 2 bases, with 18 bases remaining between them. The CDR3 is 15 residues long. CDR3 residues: CASGFVWGPNTEAFF. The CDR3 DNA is TGTGCCAGTGGTTTTGTGTGGGGGCCTAACACTGAAGCTTTCTTT.